This is a list of T cell receptor beta chains from one sample in a study of cytomegalovirus exposure and HLA in healthy donors. The protocol was immunoSEQ multiplex PCR, while the TCRdb copy is restricted to in-frame clones and leaves out a portion. Here the sample spans 100,000 to 150,000 clones, 75% to 80% being singletons. The sample comprised PBMCs. These receptors came from a woman aged 55-75 years in good health and CMV-seronegative. The CDR3 runs from the conserved cysteine through the conserved F or W. Each record gives: V gene, D gene, clone size, J gene, CDR3 DNA, CDR3 protein. D genes are given only for firm matches. Expanded clones get a size class; other rows say once, few or many, or leave the size out.

TRBV5-1	TRBD2	.	TRBJ2-2	TGCGCCAGCAGCCCGTTAGCGGGAGGCACCGGGGAGCTGTTTTTT	CASSPLAGGTGELFF
TRBV7-9	.	few	TRBJ2-1	TGTGCCAGCAGCTTAGTACTAGAGGTCTATGAGCAGTTCTTC	CASSLVLEVYEQFF
TRBV7-9	.	.	TRBJ2-2	TGTGCCAGCAGCCGAGGGGGGGACGGCGGGGAGCTGTTTTTT	CASSRGGDGGELFF
TRBV18	.	once	TRBJ2-1	TGTGCCAGCTCACCACCGGTGGCAACAAATGAGCAGTTCTTC	CASSPPVATNEQFF
TRBV27	.	.	TRBJ1-4	TGTGCCAGCAGTTCCGGGGGGACGGCTAATGAAAAACTGTTTTTT	CASSSGGTANEKLFF
TRBV19	TRBD1	once	TRBJ1-5	TGTGCCAGTAGGGGACAGGGTACCCAGCCCCAGCATTTT	CASRGQGTQPQHF
TRBV9	.	once	TRBJ2-7	TGTGCCAGCAGCGTAGAGGCGGGGCCCTACGAGCAGTACTTC	CASSVEAGPYEQYF
TRBV30	.	few	TRBJ1-1	TGTGCCTGGACCCCCCAGCTGGGACCAGGGGCTGAAGCTTTCTTT	CAWTPQLGPGAEAFF
TRBV19	.	.	TRBJ1-1	TGTGCCAGTAGTATGGGGGGGCTCGGGAACACTGAAGCTTTCTTT	CASSMGGLGNTEAFF
TRBV28	.	.	TRBJ2-1	TGTGCCAGCAGTTTAGAGGGAGGGGGCAATGAGCAGTTCTTC	CASSLEGGGNEQFF
TRBV5-1	TRBD2	.	TRBJ2-2	TGCGCCAGCAGCTTGGAAAGCGGGGGAGGCGGGGAGCTGTTTTTT	CASSLESGGGGELFF
TRBV7-8	.	few	TRBJ1-6	TGTGCCAGCAGCTTAGCCAGACCCGGAGTAAATTCACCCCTCCACTTT	CASSLARPGVNSPLHF
TRBV28	.	.	TRBJ1-4	TGTGCCAGCAGTTTGTCAGGAGGGAAGGAAAAACTGTTTTTT	CASSLSGGKEKLFF
TRBV7-2	.	.	TRBJ1-5	TGTGCCAGCAGCGTAGTTGGACAGAACAATCAGCCCCAGCATTTT	CASSVVGQNNQPQHF
TRBV7-9	.	.	TRBJ1-5	TGTTCCAGCAGCTTAGGGGGGGTGGGGGTCAATCAGCCCCAGCATTTT	CSSSLGGVGVNQPQHF
TRBV28	.	.	TRBJ2-7	TGTGCCAGCAGGCGACACTTACCCGGTGATGAGCAGTACTTC	CASRRHLPGDEQYF
TRBV10-3	.	few	TRBJ2-3	TGTGCCATCACCGCACGGGGAGCAGATACGCAGTATTTT	CAITARGADTQYF
TRBV4-1	.	few	TRBJ2-2	TGCGCCAGCAGCCAAGGGACTTCTTACTTCTCTAACACCGGGGAGCTGTTTTTT	CASSQGTSYFSNTGELFF
TRBV7-3	.	.	TRBJ2-2	TGTGCCAGCAGCTTTCGGTTAGGGGGTATCAACGGGGAGCTGTTTTTT	CASSFRLGGINGELFF
TRBV5-1	TRBD1	.	TRBJ2-1	TGCGCCAGCAGCTTGGCCACAGGGGGCGTCTATGAGCAGTTCTTC	CASSLATGGVYEQFF
TRBV29-1	.	.	TRBJ2-2	TGCAGCGTACCTCTCACATACACCGGGGAGCTGTTTTTT	CSVPLTYTGELFF
TRBV30	TRBD1	once	TRBJ1-1	TGTGCCTGGAAAAGGGGGCCCACTGAAGCTTTCTTT	CAWKRGPTEAFF